The source of this T cell receptor beta chain is a study of OX40 agonist ivuxolimab in advanced cancers. Remarks on this clone: Its cognate antigen is unknown.

Repertoires were generated with immunoSEQ multiplex PCR, while TCRdb's copy carries only in-frame clones and drops some. This table holds some 50,000 clones, roughly 86% found once. Overall study results and limits: Normalized T-cell clonal expansion was also low in some nonresponders. Among patients with partial responses at 0.1-3.0 mg/kg, clonal expansion was among the lowest.

From germline, CDR1 is MNHEY and CDR2 SMNVEV (reference sequence). Trimming cost V 8 bases and J 6 bases; bases outside gene matches: 16. CDR3 size: 16 residues. No patient had autoimmune disease or received systemic immunosuppression. Sequencing used CD4+ or CD8+ T cells sorted from blood, obtained in a trial of the OX40 agonist ivuxolimab. The sequence derives from an adult with an advanced solid tumor such as melanoma, head and neck, liver or kidney cancer. This chain joins TRBV27 and TRBJ2-3, with TRBD1 matching over 8 bases. The CDR3: CASQKGGQGPWDTQYF. CDR3 DNA sequence: TGTGCCAGCCAAAAGGGAGGACAGGGCCCCTGGGATACGCAGTATTTT.